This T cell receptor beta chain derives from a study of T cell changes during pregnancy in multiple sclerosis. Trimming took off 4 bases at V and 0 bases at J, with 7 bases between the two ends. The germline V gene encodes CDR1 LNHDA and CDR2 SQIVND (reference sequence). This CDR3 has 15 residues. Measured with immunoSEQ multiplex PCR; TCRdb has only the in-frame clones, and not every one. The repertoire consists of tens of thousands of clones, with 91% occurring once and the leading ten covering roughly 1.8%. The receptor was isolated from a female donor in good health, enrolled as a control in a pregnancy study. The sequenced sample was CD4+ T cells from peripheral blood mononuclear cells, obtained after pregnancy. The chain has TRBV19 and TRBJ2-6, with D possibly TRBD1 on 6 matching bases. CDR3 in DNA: TGTGCCAGTAGTAGGGACAACTCTGGGGCCAACGTCCTGACTTTC. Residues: CASSRDNSGANVLTF.